This T cell receptor beta chain was documented in a study of cytomegalovirus exposure and HLA in healthy donors. Generated by immunoSEQ multiplex PCR, the TCRdb table keeps only in-frame clones and is missing some. The sample has tens of thousands of clones, 90% to 95% seen once; the top ten hold about 4.2%. Notes on this clone: Antigen specificity is unknown.

CDR1 is SEHNR and CDR2 is FQNEAQ in the germline V gene (reference sequence). The CDR3 runs to 19 residues. The trim removed 2 bases at V and 4 bases at J, leaving 14 bases unmatched. General study results and limits: In vitro, a few CMV-associated chains proved specific for CMV antigens.

Sequencing was performed on PBMCs. The rearrangement joins TRBV7-9 to TRBJ2-2; TRBD1 matches 9 bases. The TCR was taken from a man aged 18-30 years in good health and CMV-seropositive. CDR3 region: CASSLSFGQGPGSTGELFF. The CDR3, as DNA: TGTGCCAGCAGCTTATCGTTCGGACAGGGGCCGGGTAGCACCGGGGAGCTGTTTTTT.